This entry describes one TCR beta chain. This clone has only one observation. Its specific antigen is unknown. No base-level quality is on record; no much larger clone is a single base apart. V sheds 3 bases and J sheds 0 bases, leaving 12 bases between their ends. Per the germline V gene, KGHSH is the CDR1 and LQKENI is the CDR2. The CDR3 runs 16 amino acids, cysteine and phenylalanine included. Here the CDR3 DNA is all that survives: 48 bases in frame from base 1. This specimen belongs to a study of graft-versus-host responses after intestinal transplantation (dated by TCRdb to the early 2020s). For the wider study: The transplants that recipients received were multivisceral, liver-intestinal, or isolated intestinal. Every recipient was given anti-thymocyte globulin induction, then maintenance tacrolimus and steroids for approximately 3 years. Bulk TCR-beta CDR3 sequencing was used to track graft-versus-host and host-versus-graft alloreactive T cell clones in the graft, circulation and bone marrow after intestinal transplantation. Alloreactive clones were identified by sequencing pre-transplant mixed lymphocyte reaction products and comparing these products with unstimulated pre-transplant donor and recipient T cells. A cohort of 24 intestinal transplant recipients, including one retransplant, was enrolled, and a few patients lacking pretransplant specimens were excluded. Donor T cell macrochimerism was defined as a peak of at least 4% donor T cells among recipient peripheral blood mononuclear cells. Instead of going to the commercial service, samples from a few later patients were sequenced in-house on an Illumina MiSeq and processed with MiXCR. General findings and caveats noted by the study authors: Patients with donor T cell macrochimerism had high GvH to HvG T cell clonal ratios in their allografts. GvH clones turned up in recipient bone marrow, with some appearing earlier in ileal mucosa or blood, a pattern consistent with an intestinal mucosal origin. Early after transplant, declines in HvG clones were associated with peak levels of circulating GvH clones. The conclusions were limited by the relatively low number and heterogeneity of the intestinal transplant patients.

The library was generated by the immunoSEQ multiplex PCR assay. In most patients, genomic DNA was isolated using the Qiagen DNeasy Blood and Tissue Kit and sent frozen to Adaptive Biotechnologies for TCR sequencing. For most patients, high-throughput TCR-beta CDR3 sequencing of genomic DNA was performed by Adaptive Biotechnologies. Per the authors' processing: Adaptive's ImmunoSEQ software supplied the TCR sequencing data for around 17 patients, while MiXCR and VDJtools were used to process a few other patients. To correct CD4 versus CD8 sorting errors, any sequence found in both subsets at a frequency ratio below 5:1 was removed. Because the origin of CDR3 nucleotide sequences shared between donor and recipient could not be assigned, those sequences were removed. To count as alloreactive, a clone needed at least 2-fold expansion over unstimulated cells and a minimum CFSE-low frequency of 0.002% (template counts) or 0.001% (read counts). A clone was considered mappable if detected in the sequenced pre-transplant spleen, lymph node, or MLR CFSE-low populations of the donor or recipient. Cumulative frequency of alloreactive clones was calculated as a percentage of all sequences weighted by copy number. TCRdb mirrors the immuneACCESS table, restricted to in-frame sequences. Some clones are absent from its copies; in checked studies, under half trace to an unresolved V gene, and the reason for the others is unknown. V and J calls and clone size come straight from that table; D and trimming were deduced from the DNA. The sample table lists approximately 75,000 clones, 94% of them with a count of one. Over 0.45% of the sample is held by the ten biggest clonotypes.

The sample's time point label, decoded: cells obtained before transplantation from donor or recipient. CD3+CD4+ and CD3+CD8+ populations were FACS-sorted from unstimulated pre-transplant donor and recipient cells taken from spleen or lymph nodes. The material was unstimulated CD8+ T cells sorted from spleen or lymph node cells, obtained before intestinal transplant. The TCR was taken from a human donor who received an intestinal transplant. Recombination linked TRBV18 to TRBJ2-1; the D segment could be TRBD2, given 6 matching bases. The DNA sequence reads TGTGCCAGCTCACCGGATCTAGCGTTCTCCTACAATGAGCAGTTCTTC. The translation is CASSPDLAFSYNEQFF.